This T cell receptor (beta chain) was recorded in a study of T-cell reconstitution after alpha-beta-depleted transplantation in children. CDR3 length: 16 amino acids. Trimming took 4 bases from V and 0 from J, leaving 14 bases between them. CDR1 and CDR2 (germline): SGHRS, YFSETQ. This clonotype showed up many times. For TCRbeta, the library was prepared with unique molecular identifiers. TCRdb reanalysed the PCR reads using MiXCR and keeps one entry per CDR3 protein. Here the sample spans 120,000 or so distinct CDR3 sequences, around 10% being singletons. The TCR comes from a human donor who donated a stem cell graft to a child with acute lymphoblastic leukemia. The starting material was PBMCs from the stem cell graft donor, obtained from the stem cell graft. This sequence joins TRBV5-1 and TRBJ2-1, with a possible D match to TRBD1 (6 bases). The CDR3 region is CASSPLQGRSYNEQFF. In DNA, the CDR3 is TGCGCCAGCAGCCCCTTGCAGGGGCGCTCCTACAATGAGCAGTTCTTC.